This entry features one TCR beta chain sequence. Its antigen is as yet unknown. These data come from a study of lymphopenia after photon versus proton radiotherapy. Findings and limits, study-wide: Post-nadir diversity loss with photons came from oligoclonal expansion, particularly CD8+ Temra cells. Proton therapy kept repertoires fairly stable, unlike photons, which gained effector/memory cells. Survival link was tested only in deceased patients; proton benefit remains a possibility.

TCRdb keeps only in-frame clones here, not all; method: immunoSEQ multiplex PCR. The table has 70,000 or so clones, around 93% seen once. The clonotype was recovered from a woman aged 40-49 years with cholangiocarcinoma. The source material was peripheral blood, sampled from a patient treated with photon-based radiotherapy.

In DNA, the CDR3 is TGTGCCAGCAGTTCGTACAGGGTTGCCGTCGGGATTGAGCAGTTCTTC. Translating gives CASSSYRVAVGIEQFF. The chain links TRBV6-5 to TRBJ2-1, with a weak D call TRBD1 (6 bases). The CDR3 is 16 amino acids. The germline V gene has CDR1 MNHEY and CDR2 SVGAGI. Trimming took 4 bases from V and 9 from J, leaving 22 bases between them.